One sample yielded the 10 T cell receptor beta chains listed below, sequenced in a study of blood T cell repertoires in COVID-19. Using immunoSEQ multiplex PCR, the repertoire was profiled, and TCRdb retains in-frame clones only, with some absent. Of around 26,000 clones in the sample, roughly 91% were seen once. Sequenced sample: peripheral blood. Receptors were obtained from a man in his 70s with active COVID-19.

J is TRBJ2-7 and V is TRBV5-1; TRBD2 is a possible D gene (7 bases). V was shortened by 2 bases and J by 3 bases, with 15 bases between the two germline ends. CDR3 length equals 15 residues. Germline CDR1 SGHRS, CDR2 YFSETQ. DNA of the CDR3: TGCGCCAGCAGCTTACAAGGGGGGGAACTCTACGAGCAGTACTTC. Translation gives CASSLQGGELYEQYF.

This clone was observed once. The chain couples TRBV11-1 to TRBJ2-1; 13 positions agree with TRBD2. CDR1 is SGHAT, CDR2 FQDESV, per germline (reference sequence). V trimming: 5 bases; J trimming: 7 bases; junction bases outside the gene matches: 2. The CDR3 totals 14 residues. The DNA for the CDR3 is TGTGCCAGCAGCCCGACTAGCGGGGGGAATGAGCAGTTCTTC. Its translation is CASSPTSGGNEQFF.

V usage is TRBV7-9 and J usage is TRBJ1-4; D not certain. The V and J ends lost 6 bases and 5 bases respectively, with 22 bases between them. This CDR3 comprises 17 residues. CDR1 SEHNR and CDR2 FQNEAQ come from the germline V gene (reference sequence). The CDR3 region has the DNA TGTGCCAGCAGTTTTACACGGGGAGGGCAGCGAAATGAAAAACTGTTTTTT. This sequence encodes CASSFTRGGQRNEKLFF.

The rearrangement links TRBV5-5 to TRBJ2-7, with D perhaps TRBD2 (6 bases). CDR1 and CDR2 from the germline V gene are SGHKS and YYEKEE (reference sequence). V lost 0 bases and J lost 3, with 13 bases in between. The CDR3 extends over 15 amino acids. CDR3 DNA sequence: TGTGCCAGCAGCTTGGGTACTAGCAGTCTCTACGAGCAGTACTTC. It specifies CASSLGTSSLYEQYF.

V and J are TRBV12-3 or TRBV12-4 and TRBJ2-1, with TRBD2 matching over 11 bases. J gave up 7 bases and V 8 bases, and 4 bases lay outside the gene matches. This CDR3 comprises 13 residues. The CDR3 DNA follows: TGTGCCAGCGCCCGGACTAGCGGGAATGAGCAGTTCTTC. This translates into CASARTSGNEQFF.

The rearrangement joins TRBV6-5 to TRBJ2-1; TRBD1 aligns across 7 bases. The V gene end was trimmed by 3 bases and the J gene end by 14 bases; junction bases not matched to a gene: 7. CDR3 length: 12 amino acids. Germline assignment: CDR1 MNHEY and CDR2 SVGAGI. CDR3 residues: CASSYSGTEEFF. The DNA of the CDR3 is TGTGCCAGCAGTTATTCCGGGACAGAGGAGTTCTTC.

This sequence joins TRBV6-5 and TRBJ2-5; D gene unclear. This CDR3 has 11 amino acids. V lost 7 bases to trimming and J lost 5 bases, with 8 bases between them. Germline V gene data show CDR1 as MNHEY and CDR2 as SVGAGI. CDR3 in DNA: TGTGCCAGCATTCATTTTGAGACCCAGTACTTC. It encodes CASIHFETQYF.

This clone was counted a few times. The chain carries TRBV19 and TRBJ1-6; possible D gene TRBD1, 5 bases. The CDR3 spans 15 residues. Trimming took off 3 bases at V and 8 bases at J, with 14 bases between the two ends. Germline V gene data show CDR1 as LNHDA and CDR2 as SQIVND (reference sequence). CDR3 region: CASSMWGNVYSPLHF. For the CDR3, the DNA is TGTGCCAGTAGTATGTGGGGCAACGTCTATTCACCCCTCCACTTT.

The chain has TRBV9 and TRBJ2-5, with 14 bases identical to TRBD2. Germline V CDR1 and CDR2: SGDLS, YYNGEE. This CDR3 is built from 17 residues. The trim removed 4 bases at V and 5 bases at J, leaving 10 bases unmatched. The CDR3 DNA follows: TGTGCCAGCAGCCCGACTAGCGGGGGGGCTTACGGGGAGACCCAGTACTTC. As protein: CASSPTSGGAYGETQYF.

In this sample, this clone turned up a few times. This chain links TRBV5-1 with TRBJ1-1; TRBD1 might be the D (5 bases). Trimming removed 6 bases from V and 4 bases from J, with 19 bases in between. Germline CDR1 is SGHRS and CDR2 is YFSETQ. The CDR3 contains 15 residues. In DNA form, the CDR3 reads TGCGCCAGCACCCCCCAAGGTGGCAGGGCCACTGAAGCTTTCTTT. It yields the protein CASTPQGGRATEAFF. Variable domain in full (rest from reference TRBV5-1 and TRBJ1-1): KAGVTQTPRYLIKTRGQQVTLSCSPISGHRSVSWYQQTPGQGLQFLFEYFSETQRNKGNFPGRFSGRQFSNSRSEMNVSTLELGDSALYLCASTPQGGRATEAFFGQGTRLTVV.